This T cell receptor beta chain originates from a study of blood T cell repertoires in COVID-19. Overall study: T cells, B-cell-depleted T cells, or PBMCs supplied cDNA or gDNA.

This CDR3 contains 15 residues. J was trimmed by 8 bases and V by 7 bases; bases with no gene match: 9. Germline values: CDR1 LNHDA, CDR2 SQIVND (reference sequence). Here immunoSEQ multiplex PCR was the method, and the copy in TCRdb shows in-frame clones only, minus some. The sample has hundreds of thousands of clones, 80% to 90% seen once. The chain recombines TRBV19 with TRBJ1-6; 9 bases fit TRBD1. Sequenced material: PBMCs or T cells enriched from blood (not recorded which). The origin of this receptor is a man aged 50-59 years who had been exposed to COVID-19. CDR3 DNA: TGTGCCAGTACCACCGGGACAGGGAACGATTCACCCCTCCACTTT. Its protein product is CASTTGTGNDSPLHF.